This T cell receptor (beta chain) was identified during a study of cytomegalovirus exposure and HLA in healthy donors. This clone came up a few times. PCR used 60 Vbeta primers and 13 Jbeta primers. Sequencing was performed with immunoSEQ multiplex PCR; in TCRdb, only in-frame clones are kept and a portion is missing. The repertoire holds about 170,000 clones, with over 60% as singletons. This CDR3 has 14 residues. Germline V gene data show CDR1 as SGHRS and CDR2 as YFSETQ. Trimming took 3 bases from V and 5 from J; bases not matched to a gene: 3. The sequencing sample was made of PBMCs. The receptor was isolated from a female donor in good health and CMV-seronegative. This chain joins TRBV5-1 and TRBJ2-7; 12 nucleotides line up with TRBD1. CDR3 protein: CASSSGQGAHEQYF. The CDR3, as DNA: TGCGCCAGCAGCTCGGGACAGGGGGCCCACGAGCAGTACTTC.